These 16 T cell receptor beta chains originate from one sample sequenced in a study of breast tumors, draining lymph nodes, adjacent tissues. Samples came from axillary lymph nodes draining the breast cancer. TCRdb re-called the multiplex PCR reads with MiXCR, one entry per CDR3 protein. Of 150,000 to 200,000 distinct CDR3 sequences in the sample, about 33% were seen once. Specimen: axillary lymph node tissue. These receptors were collected from a female donor with breast cancer. Some clones in this sample may be carry-over from other donors' samples.

This clonotype was detected ten times or more. The rearrangement links TRBV7-2 to TRBJ1-5; a possible D gene is TRBD1 (6 bases). This CDR3 is 14 amino acids long. The V end was cut by 7 bases, the J end by 7 bases, with 17 bases between. Germline loops: CDR1 SGHTA, CDR2 FQGNSA. The DNA of the CDR3 is TGTGCCAGCACCCCGGGGGGCGCGGGGCAGCCCCAGCATTTT. Protein: CASTPGGAGQPQHF.

This clonotype has just a few counts. Given a much more abundant clone one base away, this may be a read error. The rearrangement uses TRBV7-9 and TRBJ1-2, with D perhaps TRBD1 (5 bases). The CDR3 is 15 residues long. The V gene's germline CDR1 is SEHNR and CDR2 FQNEAQ (reference sequence). CDR3 DNA sequence: TGTGCCAGCAGCCGGGGGATAGGTGGTATATGGGGCTACCCCTTC. It specifies CASSRGIGGIWGYPF.

The sample holds many counts of this clonotype. The DNA of the CDR3 is TGTGCCAGCAGCGAGGGACAGGGCCAAGAGACCCAGTACTTC. This encodes CASSEGQGQETQYF. The gene calls are TRBV7-9 and TRBJ2-5; 9 bases line up with TRBD1. The V and J ends lost 5 bases and 1 base, in that order; junction bases with no gene match: 2. The CDR3 sequence is 14 residues long. Looked up from germline, CDR1 is SEHNR and CDR2 is FQNEAQ (reference sequence).

The J gene is TRBJ2-7, the V gene TRBV20-1; TRBD2 matches at 7 bases. The CDR3 consists of 10 residues. CDR1 is DFQATT and CDR2 is SNEGSKA in the germline V gene (reference sequence). J gave up 3 bases and V 8 bases, and 1 base lay outside the gene matches. Written as DNA, the CDR3 is TGCAGTTTAGCGGGCTACGAGCAGTACTTC. It translates to CSLAGYEQYF.

CDR3 sequence reads: CASSEAPTGVYGYTF. The CDR3 bases are TGTGCCAGCAGTGAAGCGCCAACAGGGGTCTATGGCTACACCTTC. This rearrangement joins TRBV2 to TRBJ1-2; 7 bases align to TRBD1. CDR1 SNHLY and CDR2 FYNNEI come from the germline V gene. This CDR3 has 15 amino acids. V gave up 0 bases and J gave up 4 bases; unmatched junction bases: 5.

The chain has TRBV27 and TRBJ1-4; 7 nucleotides line up with TRBD1. The CDR3 has 15 residues. V was pared by 3 bases and J by 0 bases, with 1 base of the junction left unmatched. In germline, CDR1 is MNHEY, CDR2 SMNVEV (reference sequence). The CDR3 protein is CASSFTGATNEKLFF. DNA for the CDR3: TGTGCCAGCAGTTTTACAGGGGCAACTAATGAAAAACTGTTTTTT.

The rearrangement uses TRBV4-2 and TRBJ1-1; D may be TRBD1 (5 bases). This CDR3 spans 14 amino acids. In germline, CDR1 is LGHNA, CDR2 YNFKEQ. Trimming took 4 bases from V and 3 from J, leaving 12 bases between them. The chain's CDR3 is CASSRSGLDTEAFF. The DNA for the CDR3 is TGTGCCAGCAGCCGGTCAGGGTTGGACACTGAAGCTTTCTTT.

This clonotype was seen a few times. This may arise from a read error, as a much more abundant clone is one base away. The J gene is TRBJ2-1, the V gene TRBV4-2; possibly TRBD2 for D (5 bases). V was trimmed by 0 bases and J by 10 bases, leaving 13 bases between them. CDR1 and CDR2 (germline): LGHNA, YNFKEQ. CDR3 length equals 14 residues. The CDR3 spells CASSQEAGTGEQFF. Written as DNA, the CDR3 is TGTGCCAGCAGCCAAGAAGCCGGCACGGGAGAGCAGTTCTTC.

Points on this clonotype: One end of the junction does not line up with germline, which may come from a read error. The chain carries TRBV25-1 and TRBJ2-1, with a possible D match to TRBD1 (6 bases). This CDR3 comprises 16 residues. CDR1 is MGHDK and CDR2 is SYGVNS in the germline V gene. The CDR3 coding sequence is TGCGCCAGCAGTGAATTTGGTGGGGGCGGGTACAATGAGCAGTTCTTC. This encodes CASSEFGGGGYNEQFF.

Only a few counts were recorded for this clonotype. The chain employs TRBV10-3 and TRBJ2-4; D possibly corresponds to TRBD2 (5 bases). The CDR3 has 19 residues. Germline V gene sequence: CDR1 ENHRY, CDR2 SYGVKD. V was cut by 3 bases and J by 0 bases, with 21 bases left in between. The CDR3 nucleotides read TGTGCCATCAGTGAACTACCAATGCTCGGGGTGGGAGCCAAAAACATTCAGTACTTC. Encoded protein: CAISELPMLGVGAKNIQYF.

In this sample, this clonotype turned up many times. This chain joins TRBV7-2 and TRBJ2-3, with 10 bases aligning to TRBD2. The CDR3 consists of 17 residues. Per the germline V gene, CDR1 is SGHTA and CDR2 is FQGNSA. J was trimmed by 6 bases and V by 3 bases; bases with no gene match: 12. The CDR3 is CASSFRSGGASTDTQYF. In DNA form, the CDR3 reads TGTGCCAGCAGCTTCAGGAGCGGGGGGGCCTCAACGGATACGCAGTATTTT.

The chain uses TRBV7-8 and TRBJ1-1, with TRBD1 as a possible D gene (5 bases). Germline assignment: CDR1 SGHVS and CDR2 FQNEAQ. V was cut by 5 bases and J by 1 base, with 11 bases left in between. CDR3 size: 14 residues. For the CDR3, the DNA is TGTGCCAGCAGCCCGACAGTGACGAACACTGAAGCTTTCTTT. It translates to CASSPTVTNTEAFF. Together with reference TRBV7-8 and TRBJ1-1, the CDR3 gives the full variable domain: GAGVSQSPRYKVAKRGQDVALRCDPISGHVSLFWYQQALGQGPEFLTYFQNEAQLDKSGLPSDRFFAERPEGSVSTLKIQRTQQEDSAVYLCASSPTVTNTEAFFGQGTRLTVV.

At least ten counts were recorded for this clonotype. DNA of the CDR3: TGTGCCAGCAGCTATGGAACAGGGAAAGAGACCCAGTACTTC. It is translated as CASSYGTGKETQYF. The chain has TRBV7-2 and TRBJ2-5, with a tentative D call TRBD1 (6 bases). This CDR3 comprises 14 residues. The germline CDR1 and CDR2 sequences are SGHTA and FQGNSA. Trimming took off 4 bases at V and 3 bases at J, with 12 bases between the two ends.

A note on this clonotype: This clone may be a read error of a much larger clone one base away. The chain combines TRBV19 with TRBJ2-1; D gene ambiguous. V was clipped by 3 bases and J by 6 bases, with 12 bases between them. This CDR3 contains 14 residues. CDR1 and CDR2 (germline): LNHDA, SQIVND (reference sequence). The CDR3 DNA follows: TGTGCCAGTAGTATTGTTCACGGAACCAATGAGCAGTTCTTC. Protein: CASSIVHGTNEQFF.

In its sample, this clonotype was seen many times. The chain uses TRBV6-6 and TRBJ1-2; no clear D. The CDR3 has 16 amino acids. Trimming took off 6 bases at V and 4 bases at J, with 21 bases between the two ends. Germline V gene sequence: CDR1 MNHNY, CDR2 SVGAGI (reference sequence). The CDR3: CASRKVSSQQPYGYTF. The CDR3, as DNA: TGTGCCAGCAGAAAAGTCTCTTCGCAACAGCCCTATGGCTACACCTTC.

The chain has TRBV11-2 and TRBJ2-4; a weak D match, TRBD2 (6 bases). Germline V gene sequence: CDR1 SGHAT, CDR2 FQNNGV. V was trimmed by 4 bases and J by 7 bases, leaving 17 bases between them. The CDR3 runs to 15 residues. The CDR3 loop is CASSSIAVRSNIQYF. As DNA, the CDR3 is TGTGCCAGCAGCTCGATAGCGGTACGCTCCAACATTCAGTACTTC.